The next 22 T cell receptor beta chains were all read from a single sample in a study of CD8 T cells in ankylosing spondylitis. Their antigens remain unidentified. Each CDR3 protein gets one entry after TCRdb re-called the 5' RACE reads with MiXCR. The table records 390,000 or so distinct CDR3 sequences, 20% to 25% of them present only once. Broader study findings: Fewer than 10 highly homologous variants formed a TCR beta motif that appeared characteristic of ankylosing spondylitis blood.

The sequenced sample was blood, either unsorted or a sorted T cell fraction (not recorded which). The receptors come from a male donor with ankylosing spondylitis.

In this sample, this clonotype turned up a few times. CDR3 sequence reads: CASSLGSGRGTYEQYF. The CDR3 bases are TGTGCCAGCAGCTTAGGAAGTGGCAGGGGAACTTACGAGCAGTACTTC. The chain uses TRBV13 and TRBJ2-7, with D perhaps TRBD1 (6 bases). V lost 0 bases to trimming and J lost 4 bases, with 16 bases between them. The CDR3 has 16 amino acids. CDR1 PRHDT and CDR2 FYEKMQ come from the germline V gene (reference sequence).

The genes are TRBV5-1 and TRBJ2-7; a weak D match, TRBD2 (5 bases). The length of the CDR3 is 13 residues. Germline V gives CDR1 SGHRS, CDR2 YFSETQ. Trimming stripped 0 bases from V and 7 bases from J, with 11 bases between. Written as DNA, the CDR3 is TGCGCCAGCAGCTTGGTGGGTCGGGAAGAGCAGTACTTC. Amino acids: CASSLVGREEQYF.

The V and J genes are TRBV5-1 and TRBJ1-4, with D perhaps matching TRBD1 (5 bases). The V end was cut by 1 base, the J end by 6 bases, with 10 bases between. Per germline, CDR1 SGHRS and CDR2 YFSETQ. The CDR3 covers 14 residues. As DNA, the CDR3 is TGCGCCAGCAGCTTGAATGTGGGGGATGAAAAACTGTTTTTT. Protein sequence: CASSLNVGDEKLFF.

V gene TRBV20-1 combines with J gene TRBJ2-1; 13 bases fit TRBD2. Germline values: CDR1 DFQATT, CDR2 SNEGSKA (reference sequence). After removal of 6 bases from V and 9 bases from J, the junction contained 14 bases not matched to a gene. The CDR3 consists of 16 residues. The CDR3 DNA reads as TGCAGTGCCCCAGAGCCGACTAGCGGGAGGATTCTTGAGCAGTTCTTC. It is translated as CSAPEPTSGRILEQFF.

This clonotype was recorded at least ten times. This chain uses TRBV12-3 or TRBV12-4 with TRBJ1-1, with TRBD1 identical over 7 bases. The CDR3 is 15 residues long. V shed 4 bases and J 5 bases; nucleotides not matched to a gene: 10. CDR3 bases: TGTGCCAGCAGTTCGACTCCAGGGGGAGGGACTGAAGCTTTCTTT. Residues: CASSSTPGGGTEAFF.

This clonotype showed up many times. The chain carries TRBV7-2 and TRBJ2-5; D possibly corresponds to TRBD1 (6 bases). Germline assignment: CDR1 SGHTA and CDR2 FQGNSA. V shed 2 bases and J shed 4 bases, with 11 bases lying between them. This CDR3 region has 14 residues. The CDR3 DNA is TGTGCCAGCAGCTTAACTAGGGGGATAGAGACCCAGTACTTC. Protein sequence: CASSLTRGIETQYF.

In its sample, this clonotype was seen a few times. The V and J genes are TRBV24-1 and TRBJ1-5, with a weak D call TRBD1 (5 bases). V dropped 6 bases and J dropped 7 bases, with 15 bases sitting between them. Germline assignment: CDR1 KGHDR and CDR2 SFDVKD. The CDR3 spans 14 residues. The CDR3 here is CATSPGLPGQPQHF. The CDR3 nucleotides are TGTGCCACCAGTCCAGGGTTACCGGGCCAGCCCCAGCATTTT.

The chain has TRBV5-1 and TRBJ2-1; TRBD2 agrees at 7 bases. The CDR3 consists of 14 residues. The germline V gene encodes CDR1 SGHRS and CDR2 YFSETQ. V lost 2 bases and J lost 7; bases outside the gene matches: 6. DNA for the CDR3: TGCGCCAGCAGCTTTACGGGAGCGGGAAATGAGCAGTTCTTC. Translated, it gives CASSFTGAGNEQFF. Looking up the rest from reference TRBV5-1 and TRBJ2-1 gives the full variable domain: KAGVTQTPRYLIKTRGQQVTLSCSPISGHRSVSWYQQTPGQGLQFLFEYFSETQRNKGNFPGRFSGRQFSNSRSEMNVSTLELGDSALYLCASSFTGAGNEQFFGPGTRLTVL.

J is TRBJ2-1 and V is TRBV5-1, with TRBD2 identical over 10 bases. Trimming at V came to 4 bases and at J to 6 bases, leaving 7 bases not matched to a gene. The CDR3 has 15 amino acids. CDR1 SGHRS and CDR2 YFSETQ come from the germline V gene. The CDR3 loop is CASSNLAGVGNEQFF. Here the CDR3 DNA reads TGCGCCAGCAGCAATCTAGCGGGAGTGGGCAATGAGCAGTTCTTC.

V gene TRBV6-2 or TRBV6-3 combines with J gene TRBJ1-1; 7 nucleotides match TRBD1. The V gene's germline CDR1 is MNHEY and CDR2 SVGEGT. Unmatched junction bases numbered 2, after V lost 6 bases and J lost 1 base. The CDR3 covers 13 residues. In DNA, the CDR3 is TGTGCCAGCAGGGGACAGAGGAACACTGAAGCTTTCTTT. This encodes CASRGQRNTEAFF.

This clonotype was seen a handful of times. The chain uses TRBV12-3 or TRBV12-4 and TRBJ2-7; possible D gene TRBD2, 6 bases. CDR3 length equals 12 residues. Between the trimmed V and J ends, which lost 6 bases and 6 bases, there was a span of 12 bases. CDR3 DNA sequence: TGTGCCAGCAGCAAACACGGGGGCGAGCAGTACTTC. Translating it yields CASSKHGGEQYF.

This clonotype showed up just a few times. The V call is TRBV27, the J call TRBJ1-1; D may be TRBD1 (6 bases). Trimming took 5 bases from V and 4 from J, leaving 14 bases between them. The CDR3 length is 14 residues. Per germline, CDR1 MNHEY and CDR2 SMNVEV (reference sequence). The chain's CDR3 is CASSPRVRGTEAFF. DNA of the CDR3: TGTGCCAGCAGTCCCAGAGTCAGGGGCACTGAAGCTTTCTTT.

This clonotype was counted between two and nine times. V and J are TRBV20-1 and TRBJ2-3; D is perhaps TRBD1 (5 bases). The CDR3 runs 12 residues. Germline V CDR1 and CDR2: DFQATT, SNEGSKA (reference sequence). Trimming took off 3 bases at V and 5 bases at J, with 9 bases between the two ends. The CDR3 sequence is CSASHRQDTQYF. As DNA, the CDR3 is TGCAGTGCTAGCCACAGGCAAGATACGCAGTATTTT.

This chain joins TRBV5-1 and TRBJ2-3; 12 bases line up with TRBD2. Trimming at V came to 7 bases and at J to 4 bases, leaving 4 bases not matched to a gene. The CDR3 is 14 amino acids. The germline gives CDR1 SGHRS, CDR2 YFSETQ. The CDR3 loop is CASRLAGVADTQYF. CDR3 DNA sequence: TGCGCCAGCCGACTAGCGGGAGTGGCAGATACGCAGTATTTT.

The table lists this clonotype with a few counts. This chain uses TRBV29-1 with TRBJ2-1; 11 bases map to TRBD2. Germline V lookup: CDR1 SQVTM, CDR2 ANQGSEA. CDR3 length: 13 amino acids. V lost 8 bases to trimming and J lost 7 bases; unmatched junction nucleotides: 7. CDR3 DNA sequence: TGCAGCACTAGACTAGCGGGATTGAATGAGCAGTTCTTC. Protein: CSTRLAGLNEQFF.

V and J are TRBV27 and TRBJ2-1; 8 nucleotides line up with TRBD1. The trim removed 7 bases at V and 7 bases at J, leaving 15 bases unmatched. CDR1 is MNHEY and CDR2 is SMNVEV in the germline V gene (reference sequence). The CDR3 sequence is 16 residues long. CDR3 loop: CASTPFWSGGKNEQFF. DNA of the CDR3: TGTGCCAGCACACCCTTTTGGTCAGGGGGCAAGAATGAGCAGTTCTTC.

The gene calls are TRBV5-1 and TRBJ2-7, with unresolved D. The CDR3 totals 15 residues. Per the germline V gene, CDR1 is SGHRS and CDR2 is YFSETQ. V gave up 0 bases and J gave up 0 bases, with 10 bases separating them. In nucleotides, the CDR3 is TGCGCCAGCAGCTTGGTACCAGCTAGCTCCTACGAGCAGTACTTC. Its translation: CASSLVPASSYEQYF.

This clonotype occurred a few times. J is TRBJ2-5 and V is TRBV24-1; D perhaps matches TRBD2 (6 bases). With 3 bases removed from V and 3 bases from J, the gap between germline ends came to 7 bases. There are 13 residues in the CDR3. Germline V gives CDR1 KGHDR, CDR2 SFDVKD. DNA of the CDR3: TGTGCCACCAGTGATGGCGGGGAAGAGACCCAGTACTTC. Translation: CATSDGGEETQYF.

The rearrangement joins TRBV3-1 to TRBJ2-7; D uncertain. The CDR3 is 18 residues long. V shed 1 base and J shed 2 bases, with 21 bases lying between them. Germline V lookup: CDR1 LGHDT, CDR2 YNNKEL (reference sequence). The CDR3 sequence is CASSQGRLKGFEAYEQYF. The CDR3 DNA reads as TGTGCCAGCAGCCAAGGTCGTCTTAAGGGATTCGAGGCCTACGAGCAGTACTTC.

This clonotype was recorded a few times. V usage is TRBV14 and J usage is TRBJ1-1, with D unclear. The germline gives CDR1 SGHDN, CDR2 FVKESK. The length of the CDR3 is 13 residues. The V and J ends lost 1 base and 7 bases respectively, with 10 bases between them. Here the CDR3 reads CASSQAPPGEAFF. The CDR3 coding sequence is TGTGCCAGCAGCCAAGCCCCCCCTGGTGAAGCTTTCTTT.

This clonotype has at least ten counts. The J gene is TRBJ2-2, the V gene TRBV7-7, with D possibly being TRBD1 (5 bases). Trimming removed 5 bases from V and 1 base from J, with 8 bases in between. Germline loops: CDR1 SSHAT, CDR2 FNYEAQ (reference sequence). The CDR3 has 14 amino acids. The CDR3, as DNA: TGTGCCAGCAGCCTAGACAGGAACACCGGGGAGCTGTTTTTT. It yields the protein CASSLDRNTGELFF.

This chain connects TRBV28 to TRBJ1-1; possibly TRBD1 for D (6 bases). CDR1 is MDHEN, CDR2 SYDVKM, per germline. The CDR3 consists of 14 residues. V was cut by 8 bases and J by 5 bases, with 18 bases left in between. CDR3 sequence reads: CASRKYRDGTEAFF. The CDR3 nucleotides read TGTGCCAGCCGAAAATACAGGGATGGGACTGAAGCTTTCTTT.